This T cell receptor beta chain was captured in a study of lymphopenia after photon versus proton radiotherapy. Method: immunoSEQ multiplex PCR; TCRdb's copy keeps in-frame clones and lacks some. Counted here are about 30,000 clones, roughly 89% occurring once; the ten biggest clones make up around 47%. Germline lookup yields CDR1 MDHEN and CDR2 SYDVKM. Trimming shortened V by 3 bases and J by 5 bases, and 19 bases separated the two germline ends. The CDR3 extends over 16 amino acids. The genes are TRBV28 and TRBJ1-2; D perhaps matches TRBD1 (6 bases). The origin of this receptor is a woman in her fifties or sixties with cholangiocarcinoma. Some clones in this sample may be carry-over from other donors' samples. The source was peripheral blood, collected from a patient treated with proton-based radiotherapy. The CDR3 here is CASSFPGAGVRYGYTF. CDR3 sequence (DNA): TGTGCCAGCAGTTTCCCGGGGGCAGGGGTAAGGTATGGCTACACCTTC.